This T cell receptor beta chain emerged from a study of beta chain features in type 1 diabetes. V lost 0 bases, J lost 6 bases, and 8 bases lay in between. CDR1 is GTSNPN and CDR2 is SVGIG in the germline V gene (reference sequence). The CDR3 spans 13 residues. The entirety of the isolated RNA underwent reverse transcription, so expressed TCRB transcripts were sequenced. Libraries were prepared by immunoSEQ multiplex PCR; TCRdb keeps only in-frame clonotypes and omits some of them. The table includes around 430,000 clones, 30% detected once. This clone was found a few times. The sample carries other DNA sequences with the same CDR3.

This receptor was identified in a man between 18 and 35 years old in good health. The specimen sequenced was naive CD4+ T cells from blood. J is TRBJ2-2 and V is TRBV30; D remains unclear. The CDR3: CAWSVRRAGELFF. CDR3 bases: TGTGCCTGGAGTGTACGACGGGCCGGGGAGCTGTTTTTT.